Following are 21 T cell receptor beta chains from one sample sequenced in a study of cytomegalovirus exposure and HLA in healthy donors. PCR amplification relied on 60 Vbeta primers (plus 13 Jbeta primers). Profiling relied on immunoSEQ multiplex PCR, and the TCRdb table lists in-frame clones only, not all of them. Its listing shows 150,000 to 200,000 clones. The sample was PBMCs. These receptors were taken from a boy between 10 and 17 years old in good health and CMV-seronegative.

The chain couples TRBV28 to TRBJ2-7, with D hard to call. V was cut by 5 bases and J by 6 bases, with 8 bases left in between. This CDR3 region has 11 residues. Germline loops: CDR1 MDHEN, CDR2 SYDVKM. Here the CDR3 DNA reads TGTGCCAGCAGTCTAGAGGTCGAGCAGTACTTC. This sequence encodes CASSLEVEQYF.

The genes are TRBV6-5 and TRBJ1-6; TRBD1 is a possible D gene (5 bases). Looked up from germline, CDR1 is MNHEY and CDR2 is SVGAGI. This CDR3 contains 13 residues. Trimming stripped 10 bases from V and 14 bases from J, with 21 bases between. The CDR3 reads CATLGGGLGALHF. The CDR3, as DNA: TGTGCCACCCTCGGGGGAGGTTTGGGAGCCCTCCACTTT.

This chain joins TRBV6-5 and TRBJ2-3; TRBD1 matches 7 bases. V lost 8 bases to trimming and J lost 0 bases; unmatched junction nucleotides: 5. Germline CDR1 MNHEY, CDR2 SVGAGI. The length of the CDR3 is 14 residues. CDR3 coding DNA: TGTGCCAGCGCAGGGGGTTCAAGCACAGATACGCAGTATTTT. This encodes CASAGGSSTDTQYF.

The genes are TRBV4-1 and TRBJ1-1; 7 bases are a match to TRBD1. Looked up from germline, CDR1 is MGHRA and CDR2 is YSYEKL. J lost 0 bases, V lost 4 bases, and 2 bases had no gene match. The CDR3 is made up of 14 amino acids. CDR3 sequence (DNA): TGCGCCAGCAGCCGGGGACAGTTGAACACTGAAGCTTTCTTT. Translating it yields CASSRGQLNTEAFF.

The chain joins TRBV7-3 to TRBJ1-4; tentative D call: TRBD1 (6 bases). There are 14 residues in the CDR3. Germline V gene data show CDR1 as SGHTA and CDR2 as FQGTGA. Trimming pared 3 bases from V and 6 bases from J, leaving 11 bases between. The CDR3 DNA sequence: TGTGCCAGCAGCTTGCAGGGGCTTGATGAAAAACTGTTTTTT. It specifies CASSLQGLDEKLFF.

J is TRBJ2-1 and V is TRBV7-5; the D call of TRBD1 is as the table states it, not checked on the DNA. TRBV7-5 is shown as a pseudogene. The CDR3 spans 14 residues. The CDR3 region has the DNA TGTGCCAGAAGCAGTCGCCAGTTTTTCAATGAGCAGTTCTTC. Its protein is CARSSRQFFNEQFF.

The chain couples TRBV2 to TRBJ1-1, with no clear D. With 6 bases removed from V and 10 bases from J, the gap between germline ends came to 12 bases. There are 11 residues in the CDR3. The germline CDR1 and CDR2 sequences are SNHLY and FYNNEI. CDR3 protein: CASSTVGRAFF. The DNA of the CDR3 is TGTGCCAGCAGCACCGTAGGGAGAGCTTTCTTT. The full variable domain, with the rest looked up from reference TRBV2 and TRBJ1-1, is EPEVTQTPSHQVTQMGQEVILRCVPISNHLYFYWYRQILGQKVEFLVSFYNNEISEKSEIFDDQFSVERPDGSNFTLKIRSTKLEDSAMYFCASSTVGRAFFGQGTRLTVV.

This chain uses TRBV28 with TRBJ1-5; possible D gene TRBD1, 6 bases. CDR1 is MDHEN and CDR2 is SYDVKM in the germline V gene. The CDR3 consists of 17 residues. The germline V and J ends were trimmed by 3 bases and 3 bases, with 18 bases remaining between them. The CDR3 DNA follows: TGTGCCAGCAGTTTCATTTCGGCAGGGGTACTCAATCAGCCCCAGCATTTT. Translation gives CASSFISAGVLNQPQHF.

V gene TRBV19 combines with J gene TRBJ2-4; D call uncertain. Trimming took off 4 bases at V and 0 bases at J, with 7 bases between the two ends. There are 14 residues in the CDR3. Germline lookup yields CDR1 LNHDA and CDR2 SQIVND (reference sequence). CDR3 sequence: CASSTDLAKNIQYF. The CDR3 nucleotides are TGTGCCAGTAGTACAGACCTAGCCAAAAACATTCAGTACTTC.

This sequence joins TRBV6-1 and TRBJ1-2, with D maybe TRBD1 (5 bases). Trimming took 1 base from V and 8 from J, leaving 23 bases between them. Germline V gives CDR1 MNHNS, CDR2 SASEGT. The CDR3 runs 17 residues. In DNA form, the CDR3 reads TGTGCCAGCAGTGAAGAGGGGAGGGGAACACCTTCGGGGGGCTACACCTTC. Protein: CASSEEGRGTPSGGYTF.

The V and J genes are TRBV9 and TRBJ1-1; no definite D call. This CDR3 has 14 residues. Germline V gives CDR1 SGDLS, CDR2 YYNGEE. V lost 3 bases, J lost 5 bases, and 14 bases lay in between. The CDR3 here is CASSALSRNTEAFF. CDR3 coding DNA: TGTGCCAGCAGCGCTCTTAGTCGTAATACTGAAGCTTTCTTT.

The J gene is TRBJ2-7, the V gene TRBV4-3; 8 bases fit TRBD1. The germline gives CDR1 LGHNA, CDR2 YSLEER. V lost 5 bases to trimming and J lost 5 bases; unmatched junction nucleotides: 8. The length of the CDR3 is 14 residues. CDR3 coding DNA: TGCGCCAGCAGCAGGAGACAGGGGAGCCACGAGCAGTACTTC. It encodes CASSRRQGSHEQYF.

The V gene is TRBV7-2, the J gene TRBJ1-1; D remains unclear. Per germline, CDR1 SGHTA and CDR2 FQGNSA. This CDR3 spans 14 amino acids. V was cut by 5 bases and J by 0 bases, with 10 bases left in between. CDR3 loop: CASSANLMNTEAFF. Written as DNA, the CDR3 is TGTGCCAGCAGCGCGAACCTAATGAACACTGAAGCTTTCTTT.

The rearrangement uses TRBV4-1 and TRBJ1-4; 10 positions match TRBD1. This CDR3 spans 16 amino acids. The germline gives CDR1 MGHRA, CDR2 YSYEKL. J gave up 10 bases and V 1 base, and 9 bases lay outside the gene matches. CDR3 DNA: TGCGCCAGCAGCCAAGTAAGGGGACAGGGGTCGGTAAAACTGTTTTTT. Translating it yields CASSQVRGQGSVKLFF.

This chain joins TRBV4-1 and TRBJ2-5; 8 nucleotides line up with TRBD2. After removal of 0 bases from V and 2 bases from J, the junction contained 8 bases not matched to a gene. The length of the CDR3 is 17 residues. The germline CDR1 and CDR2 sequences are MGHRA and YSYEKL. CDR3 nucleotides: TGCGCCAGCAGCCAAGAAGTGGGACTAGGGAGGCAAGAGACCCAGTACTTC. Amino acid sequence: CASSQEVGLGRQETQYF.

The rearrangement joins TRBV4-1 to TRBJ2-5; D is uncertain. Germline V CDR1 and CDR2: MGHRA, YSYEKL. The CDR3 extends over 13 amino acids. Trimming took off 4 bases at V and 6 bases at J, with 12 bases between the two ends. DNA for the CDR3: TGCGCCAGCAGCCCCCCCTCGGGTCAGACCCAGTACTTC. Residues: CASSPPSGQTQYF.

CDR3 sequence (DNA): TGTGCCAGCAGCTTCACCCTCGCGGACAGGGTTCCTAACAATGAGCAGTTCTTC. Amino acid sequence: CASSFTLADRVPNNEQFF. The chain joins TRBV5-5 to TRBJ2-1, with TRBD1 matching 8 bases. The V gene's germline CDR1 is SGHKS and CDR2 YYEKEE (reference sequence). With 2 bases clipped from V and 5 bases from J, the junction kept 15 bases outside the gene matches. This CDR3 has 18 amino acids. The whole variable domain, filled in from reference TRBV5-5 and TRBJ2-1, reads DAGVTQSPTHLIKTRGQQVTLRCSPISGHKSVSWYQQVLGQGPQFIFQYYEKEERGRGNFPDRFSARQFPNYSSELNVNALLLGDSALYLCASSFTLADRVPNNEQFFGPGTRLTVL.

The chain joins TRBV4-1 to TRBJ2-3; 13 bases align to TRBD2. This CDR3 spans 16 amino acids. Germline V CDR1 and CDR2: MGHRA, YSYEKL. Trimming at V came to 1 base and at J to 6 bases, leaving 4 bases not matched to a gene. The CDR3 spells CASSQGLAGGVDTQYF. CDR3 coding DNA: TGCGCCAGCAGCCAAGGACTAGCGGGGGGTGTGGATACGCAGTATTTT.

V gene TRBV4-1 combines with J gene TRBJ2-7, with 8 bases lining up with TRBD2. Trimming at V came to 3 bases and at J to 0 bases, leaving 10 bases not matched to a gene. The germline V gene encodes CDR1 MGHRA and CDR2 YSYEKL. The CDR3 has 17 amino acids. The CDR3 reads CASSHPGGRGASYEQYF. DNA of the CDR3: TGCGCCAGCAGCCACCCCGGCGGGCGGGGGGCCTCCTACGAGCAGTACTTC.

The chain is built from TRBV27 and TRBJ1-1; the D gene is possibly TRBD1 (5 bases). This CDR3 spans 16 amino acids. Germline CDR1 and CDR2: MNHEY and SMNVEV (reference sequence). V was pared by 6 bases and J by 4 bases, with 21 bases between. Here the CDR3 DNA reads TGTGCCAGCAGACGAATTGGGAAGGGGTCGAGCACTGAAGCTTTCTTT. Its translation: CASRRIGKGSSTEAFF.

The chain is built from TRBV27 and TRBJ2-1, with TRBD2 identical over 12 bases. The V and J ends lost 3 bases and 8 bases, in that order; junction bases with no gene match: 5. The CDR3 has 15 residues. The germline V gene encodes CDR1 MNHEY and CDR2 SMNVEV (reference sequence). The DNA for the CDR3 is TGTGCCAGCAGTTTCCTAGCGGGGGGGCGGGATGAGCAGTTCTTC. Amino acids: CASSFLAGGRDEQFF.